These T cell receptor beta chains were read from a single sample in a study of OX40 agonist ivuxolimab in advanced cancers. Generated by immunoSEQ multiplex PCR, the TCRdb table keeps only in-frame clones and is missing some. Counted here are 60,000 or so clones, 86% occurring once; the ten biggest clones make up around 2.5%. The specimen comprised CD4+ or CD8+ T cells sorted from blood, sampled in a trial of the OX40 agonist ivuxolimab. Source of these receptors: an adult with an advanced solid tumor such as melanoma, head and neck, liver or kidney cancer. Each CDR3 is given with its conserved first and last residue. The D gene is left open where the match is weak. Clone size appears in some rows only: once, few, many, or a class for an expanded clone.

size: few
V: TRBV30
D: NA
J: TRBJ1-2
DNA: TGTGCCTGGAGTGTACAGGCAGGGAACTACTATGGCTACACCTTC
CDR3: CAWSVQAGNYYGYTF

size: NA
V: TRBV9
D: NA
J: TRBJ2-3
DNA: TGTGCCAGCAGCCCGAGGTACAACCCCGACGGCACAGATACGCAGTATTTT
CDR3: CASSPRYNPDGTDTQYF

size: NA
V: TRBV9
D: NA
J: TRBJ1-2
DNA: TGTGCCAGCAGCTACGTATCGAACTATGGCTACACCTTC
CDR3: CASSYVSNYGYTF

size: NA
V: TRBV6-5
D: NA
J: TRBJ1-1
DNA: TGTGCCAGCAGTTATGACGGAACTGTTGAAGCTTTCTTT
CDR3: CASSYDGTVEAFF

size: NA
V: TRBV19
D: NA
J: TRBJ1-2
DNA: TGTGCCAGCCAGGGAAGGAACTATGGCTACACCTTC
CDR3: CASQGRNYGYTF

size: NA
V: TRBV18
D: TRBD2
J: TRBJ2-5
DNA: TGTGCCAGCTCCGGACTAGAAGAGACCCAGTACTTC
CDR3: CASSGLEETQYF

size: NA
V: TRBV6-6
D: NA
J: TRBJ1-1
DNA: TGTGCCAGCACCCTGGGGGTGGGATTCCCTGAAGCTTTCTTT
CDR3: CASTLGVGFPEAFF

size: NA
V: TRBV19
D: TRBD1
J: TRBJ1-2
DNA: TGTGCCAGTAGTGGGTTGCAGGGGGTGGCGAGTGGCTACACCTTC
CDR3: CASSGLQGVASGYTF

size: few
V: TRBV5-1
D: NA
J: TRBJ2-3
DNA: TGCGCCAGCAGCTTGACTGGGGTAACAGATACGCAGTATTTT
CDR3: CASSLTGVTDTQYF

size: few
V: TRBV7-8
D: NA
J: TRBJ2-2
DNA: TGTGCCAGCAGCTTACTGGGTCGGGGGGCGCAAACCGGGGAGCTGTTTTTT
CDR3: CASSLLGRGAQTGELFF

size: NA
V: TRBV23-1
D: NA
J: TRBJ1-1
DNA: TGCGCCAGCAGTCAATCAGGGGGGCCCACTGAAGCTTTCTTT
CDR3: CASSQSGGPTEAFF

size: NA
V: TRBV6-6
D: NA
J: TRBJ2-2
DNA: TGTGCCAGCAGTTACCGGCCTAGCACCGGGGAGCTGTTTTTT
CDR3: CASSYRPSTGELFF

size: NA
V: TRBV7-9
D: NA
J: TRBJ1-6
DNA: TGTGCCAGCAGCTCGACAGATTCACCCCTCCACTTT
CDR3: CASSSTDSPLHF

size: NA
V: TRBV7-2
D: NA
J: TRBJ2-7
DNA: TGTGCCAGCAACCCCGTGGGTGGCGGCTCCTACGAGCAGTACTTC
CDR3: CASNPVGGGSYEQYF

size: NA
V: TRBV7-2
D: NA
J: TRBJ2-1
DNA: TGTGCCAGCAGCCAAGGGGCCGGGACACACAATGAGCAGTTCTTC
CDR3: CASSQGAGTHNEQFF

size: once
V: TRBV6-6
D: NA
J: TRBJ2-3
DNA: TGTGCCAGCAGTCAAGACACAGATACGCAGTATTTT
CDR3: CASSQDTDTQYF

size: NA
V: TRBV6-5
D: NA
J: TRBJ2-6
DNA: TGTGCCAGCAGGCCCGACTTCTCTGGGGCCAACGTCCTGACTTTC
CDR3: CASRPDFSGANVLTF

size: NA
V: TRBV5-1
D: TRBD2
J: TRBJ2-5
DNA: TGCGCCAGCAGCTTGGCTAGCGGGGGGATCCAAGAGACCCAGTACTTC
CDR3: CASSLASGGIQETQYF

size: few
V: TRBV4-1
D: NA
J: TRBJ1-5
DNA: TGCGCCAGCAGCCAAGAAGATCGGGGAGGGGGGCAGCCCCAGCATTTT
CDR3: CASSQEDRGGGQPQHF

size: once
V: TRBV7-6
D: NA
J: TRBJ2-2
DNA: TGTGCCAGCAGCTTAGTGGCGGGCGGGGGCGCGAACACCGGGGAGCTGTTTTTT
CDR3: CASSLVAGGGANTGELFF

size: few
V: TRBV30
D: NA
J: TRBJ1-1
DNA: TGTGCCTGGAGTGTACAGTTGTGGCGGACGAACACTGAAGCTTTCTTT
CDR3: CAWSVQLWRTNTEAFF

size: NA
V: TRBV6-1
D: NA
J: TRBJ2-7
DNA: TGTGCCAGCAGTGAACGAAGGGCGAACCCCTACGAGCAGTACTTC
CDR3: CASSERRANPYEQYF

size: NA
V: TRBV7-2
D: TRBD1
J: TRBJ1-5
DNA: TGTGCCAGCAGCTTAGGGGACAGGTATCGGGCCCAGCATTTT
CDR3: CASSLGDRYRAQHF

size: NA
V: TRBV4-2
D: TRBD1
J: TRBJ1-2
DNA: TGTGCCAGCAGCCAATCCAACAGGGGGCTAACCCACTATGGCTACACCTTC
CDR3: CASSQSNRGLTHYGYTF

size: few
V: TRBV11-1
D: NA
J: TRBJ1-1
DNA: TGTGCCAGCGTACGGATGGGCCGGGGGAACACTGAAGCTTTCTTT
CDR3: CASVRMGRGNTEAFF

size: NA
V: TRBV2
D: NA
J: TRBJ2-7
DNA: TGTGCCAGCAGGGTTACCGGGACCTTTGGGAACGAGCAGTACTTC
CDR3: CASRVTGTFGNEQYF

size: NA
V: TRBV12-5
D: NA
J: TRBJ2-2
DNA: TGTGCTAGTGGTTTGGTACGGGGGAACACCGGGGAGCTGTTTTTT
CDR3: CASGLVRGNTGELFF

size: NA
V: TRBV7-2
D: NA
J: TRBJ1-5
DNA: TGTGCCAGCAGCCCCACCCCAGGGCGCAATCAGCCCCAGCATTTT
CDR3: CASSPTPGRNQPQHF

size: NA
V: TRBV19
D: TRBD1
J: TRBJ1-5
DNA: TGTGCCAGTAGATCTGGACAGGGGACCTATGAGCCCCAGCATTTT
CDR3: CASRSGQGTYEPQHF

size: NA
V: TRBV19
D: NA
J: TRBJ2-7
DNA: TGTGCAGGGGCCCCAAGGCCCGGGGACGAGCAGTACTTC
CDR3: CAGAPRPGDEQYF

size: NA
V: TRBV28
D: TRBD1
J: TRBJ1-6
DNA: TGTGCCAGCATCCAGATTCGGGACAGTTACGGTTCACCCCTCCACTTT
CDR3: CASIQIRDSYGSPLHF

size: NA
V: TRBV9
D: NA
J: TRBJ2-7
DNA: TGTGCCAGCAGCGTAGATCAAGGCAGCTCCTACGAGCAGTACTTC
CDR3: CASSVDQGSSYEQYF

size: NA
V: TRBV7-6
D: NA
J: TRBJ2-2
DNA: TGTGCCAGCAGCTTAGCAGGGTCCGGGAACGGGGAGCTGTTTTTT
CDR3: CASSLAGSGNGELFF

size: NA
V: TRBV27
D: NA
J: TRBJ1-3
DNA: TGTGCCAGCAGCCCGCCGATATCTGCCATATATTTT
CDR3: CASSPPISAIYF

size: NA
V: TRBV19
D: TRBD1
J: TRBJ1-1
DNA: TGTGCCAGTAGTGCGTCCCTCCAACCGGGACAGGGGATTGCTTTCTTT
CDR3: CASSASLQPGQGIAFF

size: NA
V: TRBV6-6
D: TRBD1
J: TRBJ1-5
DNA: TGTGCCAGCAGTTACGTCCAGGGGGCGAGTCAGCCCCAGCATTTT
CDR3: CASSYVQGASQPQHF

size: NA
V: TRBV28
D: NA
J: TRBJ1-2
DNA: TGTGCCAGCAGGCCTCCAGGTAACGGTGGCTACACCTTC
CDR3: CASRPPGNGGYTF

size: NA
V: TRBV6-1
D: TRBD1
J: TRBJ2-7
DNA: TGTGCCAGCAGTGCCGGGACAGGGAACTCCTACGAGCAGTACTTC
CDR3: CASSAGTGNSYEQYF

size: NA
V: TRBV6-4
D: NA
J: TRBJ1-2
DNA: TGTGCCAGCAGTTATAGGGGGACTCGGGATGGCTACACCTTC
CDR3: CASSYRGTRDGYTF

size: NA
V: TRBV6-1
D: NA
J: TRBJ2-5
DNA: TGTGCCAGCAGTGAAGGGGTGGGGTTAGAGACCCAGTACTTC
CDR3: CASSEGVGLETQYF

size: NA
V: TRBV11-3
D: NA
J: TRBJ2-3
DNA: TGTGCCAGCAGCTCGGTTAGAGCAGATACGCAGTATTTT
CDR3: CASSSVRADTQYF

size: NA
V: TRBV18
D: NA
J: TRBJ1-2
DNA: TGTGCCAGCTCACCGATAGCAGACCCTAACTATGGCTACACCTTC
CDR3: CASSPIADPNYGYTF

size: NA
V: TRBV2
D: NA
J: TRBJ2-3
DNA: TGTGCCAGCAACTTAAGGGGGACCGGAGATACGCAGTATTTT
CDR3: CASNLRGTGDTQYF

size: NA
V: TRBV19
D: NA
J: TRBJ1-1
DNA: TGTGCCAGTAGTATTCAACACTCGGGAGGTGAAGCTTTCTTT
CDR3: CASSIQHSGGEAFF

size: NA
V: TRBV5-1
D: NA
J: TRBJ1-1
DNA: TGCGCCAGCAGCTCCACTATGGACACTGAAGCTTTCTTT
CDR3: CASSSTMDTEAFF

size: NA
V: TRBV28
D: TRBD1
J: TRBJ2-1
DNA: TGTGCCAGCAGTTCGACCGGACAGGGATTCTTCTTC
CDR3: CASSSTGQGFFF

size: NA
V: TRBV6-4
D: NA
J: TRBJ1-6
DNA: TGTGCCAGCCCACACCGCCGCTCCCCCTGCTTT
CDR3: CASPHRRSPCF

size: NA
V: TRBV29-1
D: NA
J: TRBJ1-3
DNA: TGCAGCGTTGTAGGGGGAAACACCATATATTTT
CDR3: CSVVGGNTIYF

size: NA
V: TRBV7-2
D: NA
J: TRBJ1-4
DNA: TGTGCCAGCAGCTTTACAGGGAGGGGGGATGAAAAACTGTTTTTT
CDR3: CASSFTGRGDEKLFF

size: NA
V: TRBV19
D: NA
J: TRBJ2-5
DNA: TGTGCCAGTAGTTTGGGGGGCGTCAGGGGAGAGACCCAGTACTTC
CDR3: CASSLGGVRGETQYF

size: NA
V: TRBV5-6
D: TRBD2
J: TRBJ2-7
DNA: TGTGCCAGCAGCTTGGTACTAGCGGGGGGTCTCTACGAGCAGTACTTC
CDR3: CASSLVLAGGLYEQYF

size: NA
V: TRBV5-1
D: TRBD2
J: TRBJ2-5
DNA: TGCGCCAGCAGCTTCTCGGGACTAGGGGAGACCCAGTACTTC
CDR3: CASSFSGLGETQYF

size: NA
V: TRBV30
D: TRBD2
J: TRBJ2-1
DNA: TGTGCCTGGAGTGTAGAGGTGGGGGGGAGCTCCTACAATGAGCAGTTCTTC
CDR3: CAWSVEVGGSSYNEQFF

size: NA
V: TRBV7-3
D: NA
J: TRBJ2-3
DNA: TGTGCCAGCAGCTTAATTCCGGGGGGCCAACATGGTACGCAGTATTTT
CDR3: CASSLIPGGQHGTQYF